These 9 T cell receptor beta chains were sequenced from one sample in a study of blood T cell repertoires in COVID-19. The data were produced by immunoSEQ multiplex PCR, yet TCRdb's version contains in-frame clones alone and is incomplete. This table has under 200,000 clones, 88% appearing once. The specimen sequenced was peripheral blood. The receptor source for this set is a man aged 40-49 years with active or convalescent COVID-19.

This clone has a single count. The gene calls are TRBV19 and TRBJ2-3, with a possible D match to TRBD2 (6 bases). Deletions cut 5 bases from V and 6 bases from J, with 12 bases between. The CDR3 extends over 13 amino acids. Looked up from germline, CDR1 is LNHDA and CDR2 is SQIVND (reference sequence). CDR3 nucleotides: TGTGCCAGTAGTCCGCCGGGAGTGGATACGCAGTATTTT. Translating gives CASSPPGVDTQYF. Based on the CDR3 plus reference TRBV19 and TRBJ2-3, the full variable domain is DGGITQSPKYLFRKEGQNVTLSCEQNLNHDAMYWYRQDPGQGLRLIYYSQIVNDFQKGDIAEGYSVSREKKESFPLTVTSAQKNPTAFYLCASSPPGVDTQYFGPGTRLTVL.

The chain links TRBV5-1 to TRBJ2-1, with TRBD1 identical over 8 bases. V was clipped by 4 bases and J by 8 bases; unmatched bases: 11. This CDR3 spans 15 amino acids. CDR1 SGHRS and CDR2 YFSETQ come from the germline V gene. As DNA, the CDR3 is TGCGCCAGCAGCGGCGGACAGGGATTCTTTGATGAGCAGTTCTTC. Encoded protein: CASSGGQGFFDEQFF.

This sequence joins TRBV19 and TRBJ1-6; D uncertain. The V end lost 5 bases, the J end lost 4 bases, and 12 bases lay between the germline ends. The CDR3 length is 15 residues. Germline assignment: CDR1 LNHDA and CDR2 SQIVND (reference sequence). The CDR3 nucleotides are TGTGCCAGTAGTCATTGGGCAGCTTATAATTCACCCCTCCACTTT. It yields the protein CASSHWAAYNSPLHF.

In its sample, this clone was seen a few times. V and J are TRBV7-9 and TRBJ2-5; TRBD2 agrees at 14 bases. This CDR3 spans 16 amino acids. Germline trimming cut 5 bases from V and 5 bases from J; bases unmatched to any gene: 7. Germline CDR1 reads SEHNR; CDR2 reads FQNEAQ (reference sequence). The DNA of the CDR3 is TGTGCCAGCAGCAAAAAGGGACTAGCGGGAGAGGAGACCCAGTACTTC. The encoded protein is CASSKKGLAGEETQYF. Full variable domain (rest looked up from reference TRBV7-9 and TRBJ2-5): DTGVSQNPRHKITKRGQNVTFRCDPISEHNRLYWYRQTLGQGPEFLTYFQNEAQLEKSRLLSDRFSAERPKGSFSTLEIQRTEQGDSAMYLCASSKKGLAGEETQYFGPGTRLLVL.

This chain links TRBV6-5 with TRBJ1-6; 11 bases are shared with TRBD1. The CDR3 runs 16 residues. The germline V gene has CDR1 MNHEY and CDR2 SVGAGI. Losses at the gene ends were 2 bases for V and 10 bases for J; bases not matched to a gene: 7. The chain's CDR3 is CASSYSLGQGDSPLHF. The CDR3 nucleotides read TGTGCCAGCAGTTACAGCCTGGGACAGGGGGACTCACCCCTCCACTTT.

The chain couples TRBV19 to TRBJ1-1; TRBD1 agrees at 8 bases. Trimming at V came to 6 bases and at J to 4 bases, leaving 7 bases not matched to a gene. The CDR3 is 14 amino acids. Germline CDR1 and CDR2: LNHDA and SQIVND (reference sequence). As DNA, the CDR3 is TGTGCCAGTAGCTTCAGGGGGCTGGGCACTGAAGCTTTCTTT. Translation: CASSFRGLGTEAFF. Full variable domain (remainder filled in from reference TRBV19 and TRBJ1-1): DGGITQSPKYLFRKEGQNVTLSCEQNLNHDAMYWYRQDPGQGLRLIYYSQIVNDFQKGDIAEGYSVSREKKESFPLTVTSAQKNPTAFYLCASSFRGLGTEAFFGQGTRLTVV.

The J gene is TRBJ2-1, the V gene TRBV20-1, with D possibly TRBD2 on 5 matching bases. Trimming removed 3 bases from V and 9 bases from J, with 9 bases in between. This CDR3 has 11 amino acids. Looked up from germline, CDR1 is DFQATT and CDR2 is SNEGSKA (reference sequence). DNA for the CDR3: TGCAGTGCTAGGGGAGTTGCTGAGCAGTTCTTC. Its translation: CSARGVAEQFF.

The chain employs TRBV5-8 and TRBJ2-7; 8 bases match TRBD2. The CDR3 has 16 residues. Germline values: CDR1 SGHTS, CDR2 YDEGEE. V was pared by 0 bases and J by 2 bases, with 7 bases of the junction left unmatched. CDR3 DNA sequence: TGTGCCAGCAGCTTGGCGAGCGGGAGCCCACCCTACGAGCAGTACTTC. It yields the protein CASSLASGSPPYEQYF.

The J gene is TRBJ2-3, the V gene TRBV9; tentative D call: TRBD1 (6 bases). The CDR3 covers 14 residues. V shed 3 bases and J shed 2 bases, with 10 bases lying between them. The germline V gene has CDR1 SGDLS and CDR2 YYNGEE. The CDR3 spells CASSGGTPTDTQYF. CDR3 DNA: TGTGCCAGCAGCGGAGGGACACCCACAGATACGCAGTATTTT.